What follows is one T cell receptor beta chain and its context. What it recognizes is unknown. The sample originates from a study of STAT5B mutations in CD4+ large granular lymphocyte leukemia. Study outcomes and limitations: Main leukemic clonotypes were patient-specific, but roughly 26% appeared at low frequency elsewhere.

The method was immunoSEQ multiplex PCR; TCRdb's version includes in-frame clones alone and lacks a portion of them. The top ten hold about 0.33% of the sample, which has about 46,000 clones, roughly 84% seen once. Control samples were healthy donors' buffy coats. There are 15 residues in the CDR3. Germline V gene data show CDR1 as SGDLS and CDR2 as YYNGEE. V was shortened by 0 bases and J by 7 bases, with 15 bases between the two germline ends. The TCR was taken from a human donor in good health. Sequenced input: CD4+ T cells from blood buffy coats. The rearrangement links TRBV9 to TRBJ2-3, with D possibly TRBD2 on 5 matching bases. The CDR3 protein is CASSVGGLARHTQYF. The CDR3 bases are TGTGCCAGCAGCGTAGGAGGTCTAGCTAGACATACGCAGTATTTT.